This T cell receptor beta chain was recovered during a study of cytomegalovirus exposure and HLA in healthy donors. Vbeta (60) and Jbeta (13) primers were used in the PCR. TCRdb keeps only in-frame clones here, not all; method: immunoSEQ multiplex PCR. This sample yields about 150,000 clones, of which 79% are seen a single time; 7.7% belongs to the top ten. About this clone: Antigen: not known.

Overall study results and limits: Per published reports, the classifier diagnosed cytomegalovirus status with high specificity and sensitivity.

Sequencing was performed on PBMCs. The sequence was collected from a man aged 25-45 years in good health and CMV-seropositive.

CDR3 residues: CASTGVDTQYF. The CDR3 bases are TGTGCCAGCACCGGAGTCGATACGCAGTATTTT. V usage is TRBV6-5 and J usage is TRBJ2-3, with D uncertain. This CDR3 comprises 11 residues. Germline V gene data show CDR1 as MNHEY and CDR2 as SVGAGI. The ends were cut back, 7 bases at V and 6 bases at J, with 8 bases in the middle.